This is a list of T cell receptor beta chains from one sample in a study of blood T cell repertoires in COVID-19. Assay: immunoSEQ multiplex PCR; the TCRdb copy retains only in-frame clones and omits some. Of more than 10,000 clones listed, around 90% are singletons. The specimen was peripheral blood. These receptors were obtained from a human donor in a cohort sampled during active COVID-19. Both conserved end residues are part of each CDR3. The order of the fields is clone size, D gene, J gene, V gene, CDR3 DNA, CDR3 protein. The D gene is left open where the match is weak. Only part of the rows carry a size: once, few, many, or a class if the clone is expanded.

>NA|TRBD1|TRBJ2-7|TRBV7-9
TGTGCCAGCAGCACGACAGGGGACGAGCAGTACTTC
CASSTTGDEQYF
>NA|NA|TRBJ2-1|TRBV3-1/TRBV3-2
TGTGCCAGCAGCCAATACCCCCCGACAGGTTTGAACGTCAATGAGCAGTTCTTC
CASSQYPPTGLNVNEQFF
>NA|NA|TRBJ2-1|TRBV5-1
TGCGCCAGCAGCTTGGAAGTGTGGGGAGTCGGCAATGAGCAGTTCTTC
CASSLEVWGVGNEQFF
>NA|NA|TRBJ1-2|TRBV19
TGTGCCAGTAAATTCGAGGTGAGAGGTGGCTACACCTTC
CASKFEVRGGYTF
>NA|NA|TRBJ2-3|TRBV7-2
TGTGCCAGCAGCTTAGCTAGCGGTACAGATACGCAGTATTTT
CASSLASGTDTQYF
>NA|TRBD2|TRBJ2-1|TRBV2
TGTGCCAGCAGTCAGGACTCCGGGACTAGCTCCTACAATGAGCAGTTCTTC
CASSQDSGTSSYNEQFF
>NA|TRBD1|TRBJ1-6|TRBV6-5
TGTGCCAGCAGCGACAGGACAGGCGGCAGTTCACCCCTCCACTTT
CASSDRTGGSSPLHF
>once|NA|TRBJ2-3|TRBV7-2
TGTGCCAGCAGCACAGTCAGTTCAGATACGCAGTATTTT
CASSTVSSDTQYF
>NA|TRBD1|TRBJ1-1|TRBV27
TGTGCCAGCAGATACGGACAGGGAGGGAACACTGAAGCTTTCTTT
CASRYGQGGNTEAFF
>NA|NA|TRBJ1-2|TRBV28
TGTGCCACCCTCCGTGGAGTCTATGGCTACACCTTC
CATLRGVYGYTF
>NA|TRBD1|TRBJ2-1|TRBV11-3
TGTGCCAGCAGCCCCCGGGACAGGGTAAACAATGAGCAGTTCTTC
CASSPRDRVNNEQFF
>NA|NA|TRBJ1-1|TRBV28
TGTGCCAGCAGTTTACTGGGAGGAGAAGCTTTCTTT
CASSLLGGEAFF
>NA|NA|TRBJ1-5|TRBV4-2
TGTGCCAGCAGCCAAGACCAGGGTGACCAGCCCCAGCATTTT
CASSQDQGDQPQHF
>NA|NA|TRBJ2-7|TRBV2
TGTGCCAGCAGTGAAGCCCCCGTTCCCTCCTACGAGCAGTACTTC
CASSEAPVPSYEQYF
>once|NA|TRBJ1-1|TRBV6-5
TGTGCCAGCAGTTACTCAACAGGGCTAGGCACTGAAGCTTTCTTT
CASSYSTGLGTEAFF
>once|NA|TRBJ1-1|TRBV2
TGTGCCAGCACAGGGATGAACACTGAAGCTTTCTTT
CASTGMNTEAFF
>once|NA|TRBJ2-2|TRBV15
TGTGCCACCAGCAGAGTCGGAGGGCTTGCCGGGGAGCTGTTTTTT
CATSRVGGLAGELFF
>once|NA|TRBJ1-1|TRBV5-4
TGTGCCAGCAGCTTGGGAGTGAACACTGAAGCTTTCTTT
CASSLGVNTEAFF
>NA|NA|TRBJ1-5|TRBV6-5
TGTGCCAGCACCGAAACAGGGTGGAATCAGCCCCAGCATTTT
CASTETGWNQPQHF
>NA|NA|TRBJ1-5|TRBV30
TGTGCCTGGAAGACCGGGGGGGCCTTGGGCAATCAGCCCCAGCATTTT
CAWKTGGALGNQPQHF
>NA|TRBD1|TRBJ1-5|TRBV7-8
TGTGCCAGCAGCTTACGGGACAGCCCTTCCAATCAGCCCCAGCATTTT
CASSLRDSPSNQPQHF
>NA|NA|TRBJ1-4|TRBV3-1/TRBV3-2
TGTGCCAGCAGCCAACCGGGGGGGCTAGCACCACTGTTTTTT
CASSQPGGLAPLFF
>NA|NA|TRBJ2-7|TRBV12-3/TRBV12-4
TGTGCCAGCAGTCAGTTCTACGAGCAGTACTTC
CASSQFYEQYF
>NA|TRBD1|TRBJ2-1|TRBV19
TGTGCCAGTAGGGACAGGGTGTACAATGAGCAGTTCTTC
CASRDRVYNEQFF
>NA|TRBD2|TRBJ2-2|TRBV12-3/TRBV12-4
TGTGCCACCACAGCGGGGTCCGGGGAGCTGTTTTTT
CATTAGSGELFF
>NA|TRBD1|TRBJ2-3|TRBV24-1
TGTGCCACCAGTGATTTGCGACAGGGTGAATCAGATACGCAGTATTTT
CATSDLRQGESDTQYF
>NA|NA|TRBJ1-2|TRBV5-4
TGTGCCAGCAGCTTGAAGAGGGTCGGTGGCTACACCTTC
CASSLKRVGGYTF
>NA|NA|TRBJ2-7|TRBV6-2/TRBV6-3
TGTGCCAGCAGTTATGGGCAGGGCGGTAACGAGCAGTACTTC
CASSYGQGGNEQYF
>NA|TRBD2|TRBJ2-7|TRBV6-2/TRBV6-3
TGTGCCAGCAGTATCCCCGGGACTAGCCGCCCCGAGCAGTACTTC
CASSIPGTSRPEQYF
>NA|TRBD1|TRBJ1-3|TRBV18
TGTGCCAGCTCACCGACAGGGGGCGAAGGAAACACCATATATTTT
CASSPTGGEGNTIYF
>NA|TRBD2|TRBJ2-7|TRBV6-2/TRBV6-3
TGTGCCAGCAGTTCCCCCAGTACTAGCGGTTACTACGAGCAGTACTTC
CASSSPSTSGYYEQYF
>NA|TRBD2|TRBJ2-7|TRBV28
TGTGCCAGCAGCCTGAGCGGGGACTACGAGCAGTACTTC
CASSLSGDYEQYF
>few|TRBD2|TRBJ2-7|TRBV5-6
TGTGCCAGCAGCGGTGGGCGGGGGGTGTACGAGCAGTACTTC
CASSGGRGVYEQYF
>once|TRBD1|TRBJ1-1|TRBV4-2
TGTGCCAGCAGCCACCCCGACAGGGCCGAAGCTTTCTTT
CASSHPDRAEAFF
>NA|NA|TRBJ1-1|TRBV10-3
TGTGCCATCAGTGTCGGCACTGAAGCTTTCTTT
CAISVGTEAFF